This T cell receptor beta chain was captured in a study of PD-1 blockade in mismatch repair-deficient tumors. PCR or immunohistochemistry showed mismatch repair deficiency in every enrolled patient. Germline V gene lookup returns CDR1 LNHDA and CDR2 SQIVND (reference sequence). The CDR3 has 15 amino acids. J gave up 2 bases and V 9 bases, and 11 bases lay outside the gene matches. Libraries were prepared by immunoSEQ multiplex PCR; TCRdb keeps only in-frame clonotypes and omits some of them. This table has some 120,000 clones, about 88% appearing once. This clone turned up a few times. V usage is TRBV19 and J usage is TRBJ2-3; TRBD2 agrees at 7 bases. The sequencing used peripheral blood, collected just under 74 weeks after starting pembrolizumab. The clonotype originates from an adult with mismatch repair-deficient cancer. CDR3 sequence (DNA): TGTGCCAGCCGGACCTCGGCGGGAGACACAGATACGCAGTATTTT. This sequence encodes CASRTSAGDTDTQYF.